Included here is one T cell receptor beta chain sequence, with context. Antigen specificity is unknown. The sample is drawn from a study of T cells after yellow fever vaccination. Background on the study: Fractions of low cell number were prepared using SMART-Seq v4 Ultra Low Input. Study-level results: At less than 97% for CD4 and approximately 89% for CD8, most primary-vaccination clones showed up again after the booster. Some clonotypes were seen in both the CD4 and the CD8 compartments. These made up a small share and likely arose from convergent recombination.

TCRdb reanalysed the 5' RACE reads using MiXCR and keeps one entry per CDR3 protein. This sample has hundreds of thousands of distinct CDR3 sequences, with roughly 8.7% found just once. The CDR3 is 12 residues long. Germline V gene data show CDR1 as SGHDT and CDR2 as YYEEEE. V shed 3 bases, J shed 8 bases, and the junction held 0 bases outside the gene matches. The receptor was isolated from a man in his late teens or twenties who received the YFV17D yellow fever vaccine. The genes are TRBV5-6 and TRBJ2-1; 9 bases match TRBD1. The sample consisted of CD4+ T cells sorted from PBMCs, taken 5 days after the yellow fever booster vaccination. The CDR3 DNA is TGTGCCAGCAGCTGGACAGGGGATGAGCAGTTCTTC. It yields the protein CASSWTGDEQFF.